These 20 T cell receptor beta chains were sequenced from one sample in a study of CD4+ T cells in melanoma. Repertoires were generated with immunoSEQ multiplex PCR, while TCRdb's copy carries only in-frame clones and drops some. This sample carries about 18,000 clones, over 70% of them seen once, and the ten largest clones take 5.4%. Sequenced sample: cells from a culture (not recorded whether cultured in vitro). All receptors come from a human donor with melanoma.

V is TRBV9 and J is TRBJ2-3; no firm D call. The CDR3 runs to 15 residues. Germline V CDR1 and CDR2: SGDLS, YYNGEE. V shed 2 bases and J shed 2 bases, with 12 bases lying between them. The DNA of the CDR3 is TGTGCCAGCAGCGTCGCGGCAGGTTACACAGATACGCAGTATTTT. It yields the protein CASSVAAGYTDTQYF.

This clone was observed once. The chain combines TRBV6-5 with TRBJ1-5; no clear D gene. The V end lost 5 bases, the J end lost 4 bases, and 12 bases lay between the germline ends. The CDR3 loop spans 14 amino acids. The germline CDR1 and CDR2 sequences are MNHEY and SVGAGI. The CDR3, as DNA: TGTGCCAGCAGTGAGATAGCCCAGAATCAGCCCCAGCATTTT. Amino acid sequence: CASSEIAQNQPQHF.

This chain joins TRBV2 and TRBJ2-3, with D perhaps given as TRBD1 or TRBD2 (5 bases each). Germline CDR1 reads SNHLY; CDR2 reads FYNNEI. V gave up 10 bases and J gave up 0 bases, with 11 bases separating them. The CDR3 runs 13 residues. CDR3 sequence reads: CATGASSTDTQYF. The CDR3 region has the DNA TGTGCCACCGGGGCGTCCAGCACAGATACGCAGTATTTT.

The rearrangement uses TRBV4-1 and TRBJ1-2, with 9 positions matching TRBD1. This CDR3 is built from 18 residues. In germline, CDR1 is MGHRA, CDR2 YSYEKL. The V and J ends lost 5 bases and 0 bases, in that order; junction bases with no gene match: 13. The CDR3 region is CASSWPKAGQGANYGYTF. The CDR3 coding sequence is TGCGCCAGCAGCTGGCCTAAGGCGGGACAGGGAGCTAACTATGGCTACACCTTC.

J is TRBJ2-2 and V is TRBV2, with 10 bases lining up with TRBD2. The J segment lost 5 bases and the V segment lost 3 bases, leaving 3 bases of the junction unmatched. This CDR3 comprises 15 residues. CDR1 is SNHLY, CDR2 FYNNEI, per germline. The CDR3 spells CASSDKLAGTGELFF. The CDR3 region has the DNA TGTGCCAGCAGTGATAAACTAGCGGGGACCGGGGAGCTGTTTTTT.

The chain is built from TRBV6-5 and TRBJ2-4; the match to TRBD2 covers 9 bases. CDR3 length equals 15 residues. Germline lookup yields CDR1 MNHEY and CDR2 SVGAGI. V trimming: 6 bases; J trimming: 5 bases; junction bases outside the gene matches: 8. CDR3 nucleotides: TGTGCCAGCAGCTCTAGCGGGGCGGGGCAAAACATTCAGTACTTC. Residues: CASSSSGAGQNIQYF.

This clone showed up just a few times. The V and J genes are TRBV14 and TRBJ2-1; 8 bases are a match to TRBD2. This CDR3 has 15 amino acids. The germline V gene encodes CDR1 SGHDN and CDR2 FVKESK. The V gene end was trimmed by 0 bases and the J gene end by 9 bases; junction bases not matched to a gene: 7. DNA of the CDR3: TGTGCCAGCAGCCAAGATGGGACTAGTTTCCGTGAGCAGTTCTTC. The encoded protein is CASSQDGTSFREQFF. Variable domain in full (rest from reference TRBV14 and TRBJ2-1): EAGVTQFPSHSVIEKGQTVTLRCDPISGHDNLYWYRRVMGKEIKFLLHFVKESKQDESGMPNNRFLAERTGGTYSTLKVQPAELEDSGVYFCASSQDGTSFREQFFGPGTRLTVL.

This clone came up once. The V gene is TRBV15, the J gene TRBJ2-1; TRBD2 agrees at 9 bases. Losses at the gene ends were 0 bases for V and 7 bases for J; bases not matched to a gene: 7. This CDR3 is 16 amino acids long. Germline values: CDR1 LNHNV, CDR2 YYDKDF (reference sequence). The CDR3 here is CATSRESAGGGNEQFF. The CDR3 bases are TGTGCCACCAGCAGAGAGTCGGCGGGAGGGGGAAATGAGCAGTTCTTC.

The CDR3 sequence: CASSADRGRQFF. The CDR3 DNA reads TGTGCCAGCAGCGCGGACAGGGGTAGGCAGTTCTTC. This chain joins TRBV9 and TRBJ2-1; 9 bases align to TRBD1. V dropped 3 bases and J dropped 12; count of bases not matched to a gene: 4. The V gene's germline CDR1 is SGDLS and CDR2 YYNGEE. The CDR3 has 12 residues.

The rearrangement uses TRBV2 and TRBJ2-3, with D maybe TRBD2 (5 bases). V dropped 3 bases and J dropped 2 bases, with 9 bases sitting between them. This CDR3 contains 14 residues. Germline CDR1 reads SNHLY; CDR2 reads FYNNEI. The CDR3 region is CASSDVGVTDTQYF. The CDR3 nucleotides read TGTGCCAGCAGTGACGTCGGGGTCACAGATACGCAGTATTTT.

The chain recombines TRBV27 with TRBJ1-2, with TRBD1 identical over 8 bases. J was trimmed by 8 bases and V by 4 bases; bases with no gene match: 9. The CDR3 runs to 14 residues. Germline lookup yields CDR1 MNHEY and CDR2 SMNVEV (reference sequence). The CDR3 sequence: CASSSRQGWFGYTF. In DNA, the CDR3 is TGTGCCAGCAGTTCACGACAGGGGTGGTTCGGCTACACCTTC.

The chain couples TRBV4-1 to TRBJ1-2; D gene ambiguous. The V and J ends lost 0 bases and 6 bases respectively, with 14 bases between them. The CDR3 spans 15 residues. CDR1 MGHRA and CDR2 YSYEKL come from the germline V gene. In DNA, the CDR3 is TGCGCCAGCAGCCAAGAAGCGGACTTTCGGGATGGCTACACCTTC. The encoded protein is CASSQEADFRDGYTF.

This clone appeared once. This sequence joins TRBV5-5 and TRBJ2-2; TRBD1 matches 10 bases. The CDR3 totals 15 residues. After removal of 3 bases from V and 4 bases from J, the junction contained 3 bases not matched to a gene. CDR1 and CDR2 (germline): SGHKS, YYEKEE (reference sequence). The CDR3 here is CASSWDRGPTGELFF. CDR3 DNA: TGTGCCAGCAGCTGGGACAGGGGTCCCACCGGGGAGCTGTTTTTT.

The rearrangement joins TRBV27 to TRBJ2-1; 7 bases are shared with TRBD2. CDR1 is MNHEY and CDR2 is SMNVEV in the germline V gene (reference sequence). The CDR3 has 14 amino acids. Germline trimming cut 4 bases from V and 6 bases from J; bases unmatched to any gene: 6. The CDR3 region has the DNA TGTGCCAGCAGTTGGCAGGGCGGGGGCAATGAGCAGTTCTTC. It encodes CASSWQGGGNEQFF.

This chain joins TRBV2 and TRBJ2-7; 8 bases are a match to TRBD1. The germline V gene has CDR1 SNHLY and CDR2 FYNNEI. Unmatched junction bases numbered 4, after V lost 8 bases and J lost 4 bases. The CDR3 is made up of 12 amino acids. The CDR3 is CASRDRSYEQYF. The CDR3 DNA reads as TGTGCCAGCCGGGACAGGTCTTACGAGCAGTACTTC. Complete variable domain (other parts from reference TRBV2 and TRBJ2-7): EPEVTQTPSHQVTQMGQEVILRCVPISNHLYFYWYRQILGQKVEFLVSFYNNEISEKSEIFDDQFSVERPDGSNFTLKIRSTKLEDSAMYFCASRDRSYEQYFGPGTRLTVT.

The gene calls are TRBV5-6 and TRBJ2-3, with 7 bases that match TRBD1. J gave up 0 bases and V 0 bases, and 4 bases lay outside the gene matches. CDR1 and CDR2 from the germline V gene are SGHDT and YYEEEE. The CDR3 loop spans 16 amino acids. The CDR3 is CASSLGGGGSTDTQYF. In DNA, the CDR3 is TGTGCCAGCAGCTTGGGAGGGGGCGGAAGCACAGATACGCAGTATTTT.

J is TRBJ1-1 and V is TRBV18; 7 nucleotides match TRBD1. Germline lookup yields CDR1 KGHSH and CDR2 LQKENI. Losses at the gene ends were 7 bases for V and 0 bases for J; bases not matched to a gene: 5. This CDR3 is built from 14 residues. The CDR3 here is CASWGGQVNTEAFF. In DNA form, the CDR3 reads TGTGCCAGCTGGGGAGGACAGGTGAACACTGAAGCTTTCTTT.

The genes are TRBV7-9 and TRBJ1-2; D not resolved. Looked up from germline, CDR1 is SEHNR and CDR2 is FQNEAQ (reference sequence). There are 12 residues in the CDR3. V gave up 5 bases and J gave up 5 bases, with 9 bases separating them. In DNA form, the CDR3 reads TGTGCCAGCAGCCAAACAGAGTATGGCTACACCTTC. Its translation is CASSQTEYGYTF. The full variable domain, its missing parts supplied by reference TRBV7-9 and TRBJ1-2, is DTGVSQNPRHKITKRGQNVTFRCDPISEHNRLYWYRQTLGQGPEFLTYFQNEAQLEKSRLLSDRFSAERPKGSFSTLEIQRTEQGDSAMYLCASSQTEYGYTFGSGTRLTVV.

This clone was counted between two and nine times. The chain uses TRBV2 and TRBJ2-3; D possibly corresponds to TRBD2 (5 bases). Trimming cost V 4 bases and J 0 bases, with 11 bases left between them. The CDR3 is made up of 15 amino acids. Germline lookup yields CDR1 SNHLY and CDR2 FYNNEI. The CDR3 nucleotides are TGTGCCAGCAGTGCCACTAGGAGTAGCACAGATACGCAGTATTTT. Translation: CASSATRSSTDTQYF.

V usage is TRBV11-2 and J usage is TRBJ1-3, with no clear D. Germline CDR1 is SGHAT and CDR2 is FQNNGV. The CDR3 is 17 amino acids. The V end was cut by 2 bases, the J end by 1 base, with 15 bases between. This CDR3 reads CASSLTLTALSGNTIYF. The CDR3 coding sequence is TGTGCCAGCAGCTTAACTTTAACAGCCTTATCTGGAAACACCATATATTTT.